Detailed here is one T cell receptor (beta chain). This record belongs to a study of blood T cell repertoires in COVID-19. Study context: Spain, Italy and the United States supplied samples that represented acute and convalescent COVID-19. In each case, the material was cDNA or gDNA derived from T cells, B-cell-depleted T cells, or PBMCs.

Trimming took 7 bases from V and 0 from J, leaving 10 bases between them. CDR1 and CDR2 (germline): MNHEY, SVGAGI. The CDR3 totals 15 residues. Study processing details: Reference gene primer amplification gave nucleated cell count estimates. Data came from immunoSEQ multiplex PCR; TCRdb stores just in-frame clones and leaves some out. V and J calls plus clone size are reproduced from that table; the DNA served to infer D and trimming. The table has fewer than 250,000 clones, approximately 80% seen once; the top ten hold around 6.4%. The sequencing sample was made of peripheral blood. This chain connects TRBV6-5 to TRBJ1-6; a weak D match, TRBD1 (6 bases). The receptor comes from a woman aged 55-70 years with active or convalescent COVID-19. The CDR3 is CASNQGSSYNSPLHF. In DNA, the CDR3 is TGTGCCAGCAACCAGGGGAGCTCCTATAATTCACCCCTCCACTTT.